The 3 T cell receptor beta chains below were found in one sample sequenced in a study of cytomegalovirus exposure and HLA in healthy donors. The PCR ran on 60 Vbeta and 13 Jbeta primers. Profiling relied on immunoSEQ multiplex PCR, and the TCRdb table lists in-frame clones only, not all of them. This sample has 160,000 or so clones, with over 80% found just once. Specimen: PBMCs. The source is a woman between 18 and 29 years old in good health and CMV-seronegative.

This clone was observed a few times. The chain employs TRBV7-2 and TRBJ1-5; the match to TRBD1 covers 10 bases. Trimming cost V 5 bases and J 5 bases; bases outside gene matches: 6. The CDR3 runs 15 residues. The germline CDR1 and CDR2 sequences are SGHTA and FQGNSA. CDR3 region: CASSRGQGIYQPQHF. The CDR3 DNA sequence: TGTGCCAGCAGCAGGGGACAGGGGATTTATCAGCCCCAGCATTTT.

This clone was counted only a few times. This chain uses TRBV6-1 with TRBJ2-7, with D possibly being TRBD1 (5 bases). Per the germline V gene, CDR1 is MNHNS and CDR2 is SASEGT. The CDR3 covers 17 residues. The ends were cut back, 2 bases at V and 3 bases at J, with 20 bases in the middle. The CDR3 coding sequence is TGTGCCAGCAGTGAATTGCTACGCAGACAGATGGTCTACGAGCAGTACTTC. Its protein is CASSELLRRQMVYEQYF.

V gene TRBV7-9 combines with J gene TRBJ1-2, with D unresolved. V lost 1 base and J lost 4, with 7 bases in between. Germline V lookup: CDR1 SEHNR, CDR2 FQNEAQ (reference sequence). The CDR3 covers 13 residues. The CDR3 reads CASSLGETYGYTF. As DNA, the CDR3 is TGTGCCAGCAGCTTAGGGGAGACCTATGGCTACACCTTC.